This TCR beta chain was retrieved from a study of blood T cells in healthy people across ages. As for the study in general: About one barcoded beta molecule per two T cells was captured by template switching.

Researchers collected approximately 9.9 milliliters of peripheral blood from every single donor. The authors ran a second PCR of about 7 to 11 cycles using a sample-barcoded 5' primer and a J-beta primer mix. Each cDNA molecule, via a template-switch adaptor with 12 random nucleotides, was tagged. MiXCR was run by TCRdb on the 5' RACE reads, yielding one entry per CDR3 protein. The sample yields under 2,000,000 distinct CDR3 sequences, about 49% seen once. The germline V and J ends were trimmed by 0 bases and 1 base, with 6 bases remaining between them. This CDR3 contains 13 residues. Looked up from germline, CDR1 is SQVTM and CDR2 is ANQGSEA.

This clonotype was sampled from a woman aged 40 to 49 in good health. The rearrangement links TRBV29-1 to TRBJ1-2; D call uncertain. The sequenced sample consisted of blood. CDR3 sequence: CSVEDPSNYGYTF. In DNA form, the CDR3 reads TGCAGCGTTGAAGATCCGAGTAACTATGGCTACACCTTC.